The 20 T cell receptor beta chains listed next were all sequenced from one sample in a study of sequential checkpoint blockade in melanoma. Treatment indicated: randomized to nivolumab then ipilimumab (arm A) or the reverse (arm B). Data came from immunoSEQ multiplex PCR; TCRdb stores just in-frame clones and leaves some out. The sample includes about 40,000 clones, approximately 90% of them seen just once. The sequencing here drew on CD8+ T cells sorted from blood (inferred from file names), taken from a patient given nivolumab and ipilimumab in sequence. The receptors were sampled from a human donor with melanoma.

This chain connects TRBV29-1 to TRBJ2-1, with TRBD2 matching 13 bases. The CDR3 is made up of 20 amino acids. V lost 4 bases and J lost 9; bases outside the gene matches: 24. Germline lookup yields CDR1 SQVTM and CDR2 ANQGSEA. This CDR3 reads CSVGGYRDRDGTSGTVEQFF. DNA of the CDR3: TGCAGCGTTGGGGGATACCGGGACAGGGATGGGACTAGCGGGACCGTTGAGCAGTTCTTC.

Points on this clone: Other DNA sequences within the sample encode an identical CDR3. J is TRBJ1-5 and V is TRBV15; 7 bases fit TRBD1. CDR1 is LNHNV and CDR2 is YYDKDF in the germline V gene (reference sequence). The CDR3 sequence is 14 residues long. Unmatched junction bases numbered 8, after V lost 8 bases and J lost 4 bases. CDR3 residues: CATGSWTGNQPQHF. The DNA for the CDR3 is TGTGCCACCGGGAGTTGGACAGGTAATCAGCCCCAGCATTTT.

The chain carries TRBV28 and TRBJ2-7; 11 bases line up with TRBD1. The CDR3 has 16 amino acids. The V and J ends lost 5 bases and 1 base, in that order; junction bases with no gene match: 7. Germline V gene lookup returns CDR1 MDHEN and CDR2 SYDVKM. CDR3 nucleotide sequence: TGTGCCAGCAGTCTCGGGACAGGGGGATTTTCCTACGAGCAGTACTTC. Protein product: CASSLGTGGFSYEQYF.

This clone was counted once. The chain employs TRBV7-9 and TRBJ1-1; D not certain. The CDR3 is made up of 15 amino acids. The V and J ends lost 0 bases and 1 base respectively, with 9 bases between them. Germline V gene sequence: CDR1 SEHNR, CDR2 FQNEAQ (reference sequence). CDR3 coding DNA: TGTGCCAGCAGCTTAGCGCTAGGCAGGAACACTGAAGCTTTCTTT. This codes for CASSLALGRNTEAFF. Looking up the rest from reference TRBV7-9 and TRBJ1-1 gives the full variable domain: DTGVSQNPRHKITKRGQNVTFRCDPISEHNRLYWYRQTLGQGPEFLTYFQNEAQLEKSRLLSDRFSAERPKGSFSTLEIQRTEQGDSAMYLCASSLALGRNTEAFFGQGTRLTVV.

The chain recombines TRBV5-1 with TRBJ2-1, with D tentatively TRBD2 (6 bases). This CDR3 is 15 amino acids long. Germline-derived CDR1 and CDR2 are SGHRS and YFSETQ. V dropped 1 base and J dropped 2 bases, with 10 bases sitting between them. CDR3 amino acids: CASSLSLAPYNEQFF. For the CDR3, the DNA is TGCGCCAGCAGCTTGTCCCTAGCGCCCTACAATGAGCAGTTCTTC.

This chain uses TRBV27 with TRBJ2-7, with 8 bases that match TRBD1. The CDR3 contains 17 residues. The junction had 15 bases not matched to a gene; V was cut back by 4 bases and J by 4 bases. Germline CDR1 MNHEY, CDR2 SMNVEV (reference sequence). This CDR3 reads CASSYSGQGVLRYEQYF. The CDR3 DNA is TGTGCCAGCAGTTACTCCGGACAGGGCGTATTGAGGTACGAGCAGTACTTC.

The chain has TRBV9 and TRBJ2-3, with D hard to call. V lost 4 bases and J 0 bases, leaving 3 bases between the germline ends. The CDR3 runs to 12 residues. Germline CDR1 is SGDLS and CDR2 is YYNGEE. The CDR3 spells CASSLSTDTQYF. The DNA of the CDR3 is TGTGCCAGCAGCTTAAGCACAGATACGCAGTATTTT. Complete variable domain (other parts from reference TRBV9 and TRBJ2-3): DSGVTQTPKHLITATGQRVTLRCSPRSGDLSVYWYQQSLDQGLQFLIQYYNGEERAKGNILERFSAQQFPDLHSELNLSSLELGDSALYFCASSLSTDTQYFGPGTRLTVL.

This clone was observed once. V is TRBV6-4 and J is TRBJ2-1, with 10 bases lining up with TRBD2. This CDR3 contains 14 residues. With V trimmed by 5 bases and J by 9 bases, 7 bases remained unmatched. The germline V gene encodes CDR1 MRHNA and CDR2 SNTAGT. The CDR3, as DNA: TGTGCCAGCAGTCCACTAGCGGGAAGATTTGAGCAGTTCTTC. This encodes CASSPLAGRFEQFF.

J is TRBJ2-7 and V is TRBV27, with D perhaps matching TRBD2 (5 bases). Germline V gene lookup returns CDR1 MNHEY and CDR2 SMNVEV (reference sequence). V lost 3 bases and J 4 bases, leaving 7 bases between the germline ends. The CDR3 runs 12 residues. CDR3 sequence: CASSFPGYEQYF. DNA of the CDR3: TGTGCCAGCAGTTTTCCGGGGTACGAGCAGTACTTC.

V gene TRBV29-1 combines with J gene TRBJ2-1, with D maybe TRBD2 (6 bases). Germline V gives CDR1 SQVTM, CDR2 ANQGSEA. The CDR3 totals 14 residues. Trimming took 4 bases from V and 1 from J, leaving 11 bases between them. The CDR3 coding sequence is TGCAGCGTTGGTCCGGGAGTTTCCTACAATGAGCAGTTCTTC. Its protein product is CSVGPGVSYNEQFF.

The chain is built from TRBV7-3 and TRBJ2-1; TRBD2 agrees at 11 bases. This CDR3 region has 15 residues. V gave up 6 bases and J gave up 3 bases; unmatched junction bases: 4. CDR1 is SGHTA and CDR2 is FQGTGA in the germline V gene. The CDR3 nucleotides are TGTGCCAGCAGGGGGACTAGCGGAGTCTACAATGAGCAGTTCTTC. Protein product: CASRGTSGVYNEQFF.

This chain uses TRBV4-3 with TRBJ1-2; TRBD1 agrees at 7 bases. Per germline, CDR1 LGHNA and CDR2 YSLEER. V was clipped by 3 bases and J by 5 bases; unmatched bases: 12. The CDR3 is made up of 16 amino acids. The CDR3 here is CASSHDTGVWEYGYTF. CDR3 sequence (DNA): TGCGCCAGCAGCCATGATACAGGGGTCTGGGAATATGGCTACACCTTC.

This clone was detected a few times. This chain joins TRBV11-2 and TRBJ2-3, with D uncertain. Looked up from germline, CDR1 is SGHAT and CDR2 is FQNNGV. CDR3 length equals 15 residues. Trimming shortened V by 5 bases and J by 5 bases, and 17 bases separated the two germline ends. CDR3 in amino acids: CASSVTENLRDTQYF. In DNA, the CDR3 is TGTGCCAGCAGCGTGACTGAGAACCTTAGAGATACGCAGTATTTT.

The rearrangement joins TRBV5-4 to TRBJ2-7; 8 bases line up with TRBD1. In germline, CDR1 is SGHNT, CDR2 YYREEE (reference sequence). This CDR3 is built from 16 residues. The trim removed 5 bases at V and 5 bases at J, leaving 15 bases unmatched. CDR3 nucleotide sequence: TGTGCCAGCAGGGCAAGAGGACAGGGTCGGGTCGACGAGCAGTACTTC. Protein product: CASRARGQGRVDEQYF. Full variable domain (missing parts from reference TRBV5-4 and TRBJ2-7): ETGVTQSPTHLIKTRGQQVTLRCSSQSGHNTVSWYQQALGQGPQFIFQYYREEENGRGNFPPRFSGLQFPNYSSELNVNALELDDSALYLCASRARGQGRVDEQYFGPGTRLTVT.

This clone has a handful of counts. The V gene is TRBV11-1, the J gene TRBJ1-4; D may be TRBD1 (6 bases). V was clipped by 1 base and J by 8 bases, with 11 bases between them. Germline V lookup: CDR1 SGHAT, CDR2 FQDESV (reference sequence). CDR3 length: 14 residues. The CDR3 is CASSLGDIHEKLFF. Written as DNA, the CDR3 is TGTGCCAGCAGCTTAGGGGACATACACGAAAAACTGTTTTTT. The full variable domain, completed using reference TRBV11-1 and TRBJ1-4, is EAEVAQSPRYKITEKSQAVAFWCDPISGHATLYWYRQILGQGPELLVQFQDESVVDDSQLPKDRFSAERLKGVDSTLKIQPAELGDSAMYLCASSLGDIHEKLFFGSGTQLSVL.

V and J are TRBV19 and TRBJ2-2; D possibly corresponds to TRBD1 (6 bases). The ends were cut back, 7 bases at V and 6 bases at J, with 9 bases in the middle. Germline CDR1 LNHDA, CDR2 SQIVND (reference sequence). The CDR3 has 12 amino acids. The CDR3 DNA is TGTGCCAGTAAACAGGGTGCCGGGGAGCTGTTTTTT. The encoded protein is CASKQGAGELFF.

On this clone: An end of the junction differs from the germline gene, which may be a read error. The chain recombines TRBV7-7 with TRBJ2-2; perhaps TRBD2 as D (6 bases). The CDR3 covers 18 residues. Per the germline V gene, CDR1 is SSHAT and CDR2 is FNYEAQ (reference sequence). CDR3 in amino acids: CASSSNTTAGWNTGELFF. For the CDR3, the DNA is TGTGCTAGCAGCTCCAACACCACGGCGGGATGGAACACCGGGGAGCTGTTTTTT.

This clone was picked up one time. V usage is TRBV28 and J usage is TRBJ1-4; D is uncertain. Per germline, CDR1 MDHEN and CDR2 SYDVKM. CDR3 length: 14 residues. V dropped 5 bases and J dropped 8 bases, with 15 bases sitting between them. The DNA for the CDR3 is TGTGCCAGCAGTATTACCGGGGTCACAGAAAAACTGTTTTTT. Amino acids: CASSITGVTEKLFF.

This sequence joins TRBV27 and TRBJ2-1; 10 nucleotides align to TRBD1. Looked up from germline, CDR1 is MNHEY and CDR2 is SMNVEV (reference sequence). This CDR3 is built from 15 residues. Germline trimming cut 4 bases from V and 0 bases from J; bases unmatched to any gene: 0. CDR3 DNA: TGTGCCAGCAGTTGGACAGGGGGCTCCTACAATGAGCAGTTCTTC. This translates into CASSWTGGSYNEQFF.

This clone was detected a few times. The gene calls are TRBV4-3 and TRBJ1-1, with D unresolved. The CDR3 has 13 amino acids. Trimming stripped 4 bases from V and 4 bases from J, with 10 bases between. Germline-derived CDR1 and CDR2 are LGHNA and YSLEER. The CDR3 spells CASSRAGSTEAFF. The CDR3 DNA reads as TGCGCCAGCAGCCGAGCCGGGAGCACTGAAGCTTTCTTT.